This T cell receptor (beta chain) is from a study of blood T cell repertoires in COVID-19. Libraries were prepared by immunoSEQ multiplex PCR; TCRdb keeps only in-frame clonotypes and omits some of them. In the table there are a few hundred thousand clones, 80% to 90% of which are singletons. The study drew participants aged about 18 to 89 years from 20 to 30 US areas. Participant-given clinical history determined each cohort assignment. Recovery among Cohort 3 donors was established by two negative PCRs, clearance, or symptom resolution. The length of the CDR3 is 16 residues. Germline V gives CDR1 SGDLS, CDR2 YYNGEE. The junction had 9 bases not matched to a gene; V was cut back by 4 bases and J by 6 bases.

The source material was PBMCs or T cells enriched from blood (not recorded which). The chain recombines TRBV9 with TRBJ1-4; 10 nucleotides match TRBD1. The receptor was isolated from a man aged 18 to 29 who had recovered from COVID-19. DNA for the CDR3: TGTGCCAGCAGCCCCGGCCACGGACAGGGGGATGAAAAACTGTTTTTT. This codes for CASSPGHGQGDEKLFF.